The T cell receptor (beta chain) described here comes from a study of T-cell reconstitution after alpha-beta-depleted transplantation in children. Study-wide results and caveats: T-cell counts and diversity at one year post-transplant came mainly from newly produced T cells. Recipient T cells and thymic progenitors that survived gave rise to the high TCRbeta diversity observed at day 60 in some patients. There were reportedly several hundred expanded graft clones from which alpha-beta T cells came about two months after transplant.

The library targeted TCRbeta and was prepared with unique molecular identifiers. TCRdb called the PCR reads again in MiXCR, with one record for every CDR3 protein. The data hold around 130,000 distinct CDR3 sequences, with about 9.9% observed a single time. Note on this clonotype: What it recognizes is unknown.

This specimen was PBMCs, mostly from graft donor cells, taken 180 days after TCRalphabeta/CD19-depleted stem cell transplant. The clonotype comes from a girl under three years old who had a stem cell transplant for combined immunodeficiency, so the T cells may come from the graft donor.

The CDR3 DNA reads TGCAGTGCTTGGACTAGCGGAGGCCAAGAGACCCAGTACTTC. Its translation: CSAWTSGGQETQYF. The V gene is TRBV20-1, the J gene TRBJ2-5, with TRBD2 identical over 10 bases. With V trimmed by 5 bases and J by 1 base, 4 bases remained unmatched. CDR3 length equals 14 residues. The germline V gene encodes CDR1 DFQATT and CDR2 SNEGSKA (reference sequence).